Reported below is one TCR beta chain. Treatment defined: oral pan-JAK inhibitor, 5-10 mg twice daily. The CDR3 is made up of 18 amino acids. The source of the sample is a study of CD8+ T cells in alopecia areata. Study-level background: Treatment of the treated patients consisted of oral tofacitinib, 5 to 10 mg twice daily. Treatment with tofacitinib (6 to 18 months) was followed by 6 months off drug.

Sequencing templates came from extracted RNA that was reverse transcribed into cDNA. Profiled with immunoSEQ multiplex PCR; TCRdb holds only in-frame clones, not every one. The profile shows about 190,000 clones, around 65% of them singletons. Sequencing used CD4+ T cells sorted from blood, obtained at week 4, from a patient treated with tofacitinib. This chain uses TRBV21-1 with TRBJ1-6. TRBV21-1 is tagged as a pseudogene. This receptor was identified in a human donor with alopecia areata. For the CDR3, the DNA is TGTGCCAGCAGCAAAAGTCTTAGGACCCACGAGTATAATTCACCCCTCCACTTT. This codes for CASSKSLRTHEYNSPLHF.